These T cell receptor beta chains were read from a single sample in a study of T cells in Graves' hyperthyroidism and ophthalmopathy. Each CDR3 protein is one row after TCRdb ran MiXCR on the multiplex PCR reads. The sample has 600,000 to 850,000 distinct CDR3 sequences; over 15% are singletons. Material: blood. Source of these receptors: a woman aged 45-65 years with Graves' hyperthyroidism that later progressed to Graves' ophthalmopathy. Each CDR3 is given with its conserved first and last residue. A D gene is named only where the DNA matches it firmly. A row's size may be missing; if present it is once, few, many or a size class.

V gene	CDR3 length	D gene	J gene	clone size	CDR3 DNA	CDR3 protein
TRBV5-4	14	.	TRBJ2-3	few	TGTGCCAGCAGAAAGGGGCCCAGCACAGATACGCAGTATTTT	CASRKGPSTDTQYF
TRBV4-1	15	.	TRBJ2-2	few	TGCGCCAGCAGCTCGGGTATTGCGAACACCGGGGAGCTGTTTTTT	CASSSGIANTGELFF
TRBV29-1	14	.	TRBJ1-1	few	TGCAGCGTTGAGAGGGGGGCAGATAGCACTGAAGCTTTCTTT	CSVERGADSTEAFF
TRBV12-3/TRBV12-4	15	.	TRBJ2-1	many	TGTGCCAGCAGTTTCTATCAGGGGCAGTACAATGAGCAGTTCTTC	CASSFYQGQYNEQFF
TRBV4-1	15	TRBD1	TRBJ1-6	few	TGCGCCAGCAGCCACGGACAGGGTTCTAATTCACCCCTCCACTTT	CASSHGQGSNSPLHF
TRBV7-9	13	.	TRBJ2-7	many	TGTGCCAGCACCCCCCCGGCGGCCTACGAGCAGTACTTC	CASTPPAAYEQYF
TRBV7-9	12	.	TRBJ2-5	.	TGTGCCACCCGACGGGGTGAAGAGACCCAGTACTTC	CATRRGEETQYF
TRBV5-1	16	TRBD1	TRBJ1-2	few	TGCGCCAGCAGCAGATACCGGGACAGGACTAACTATGGCTACACCTTC	CASSRYRDRTNYGYTF
TRBV18	15	.	TRBJ1-1	many	TGTGCCACCAAGGGGATTGGGGAGTGGAACACTGAAGCTTTCTTT	CATKGIGEWNTEAFF
TRBV9	14	.	TRBJ1-1	few	TGTGCCAGCAGCGTAGGGGATTTTGGCACTGAAGCTTTCTTT	CASSVGDFGTEAFF